Below, 27 T cell receptor beta chains from the same sample are listed, as sequenced in a study of T cell responses to AZD1222 COVID-19 vaccine. This table comes from immunoSEQ multiplex PCR, and its TCRdb copy is limited to in-frame clones, with some not included. The table shows around 130,000 clones, with around 90% occurring only once. Source: peripheral blood, taken 28 days after the second dose of the MenACWY control vaccine. The receptors were gathered from an adult who received the MenACWY meningococcal vaccine as a control.

This clone was found once. The chain carries TRBV4-3 and TRBJ1-1, with D uncertain. From germline, CDR1 is LGHNA and CDR2 YSLEER. There are 14 residues in the CDR3. With 0 bases removed from V and 4 bases from J, the gap between germline ends came to 9 bases. CDR3 sequence: CASSQDERGTEAFF. Here the CDR3 DNA reads TGCGCCAGCAGCCAAGACGAAAGAGGCACTGAAGCTTTCTTT.

The chain is built from TRBV6-5 and TRBJ1-1; a possible D gene is TRBD1 (6 bases). The CDR3 extends over 13 amino acids. Trimming took 6 bases from V and 1 from J, leaving 9 bases between them. Germline CDR1 is MNHEY and CDR2 is SVGAGI. The CDR3 protein is CASSPGQNTEAFF. The CDR3 DNA reads TGTGCCAGCAGCCCGGGACAGAACACTGAAGCTTTCTTT.

This chain joins TRBV28 and TRBJ2-3; 12 bases agree with TRBD1. Per germline, CDR1 MDHEN and CDR2 SYDVKM. The CDR3 runs to 17 residues. Unmatched junction bases numbered 3, after V lost 0 bases and J lost 2 bases. The CDR3: CASSLWGQGAYTDTQYF. CDR3 sequence (DNA): TGTGCCAGCAGTTTATGGGGACAGGGGGCTTACACAGATACGCAGTATTTT.

The V and J genes are TRBV6-5 and TRBJ1-1; D ambiguous. Germline CDR1 and CDR2: MNHEY and SVGAGI. CDR3 length: 13 amino acids. Deletions cut 4 bases from V and 4 bases from J, with 10 bases between. In DNA form, the CDR3 reads TGTGCCAGCAGTTCCTCCCCGGTCACTGAAGCTTTCTTT. Translating it yields CASSSSPVTEAFF.

The genes are TRBV6-6 and TRBJ1-2; a possible D gene is TRBD1 (5 bases). From germline, CDR1 is MNHNY and CDR2 SVGAGI (reference sequence). V was cut by 6 bases and J by 4 bases, with 9 bases left in between. CDR3 size: 12 residues. Here the CDR3 reads CASSPGGYGYTF. CDR3 nucleotide sequence: TGTGCCAGCAGCCCGGGGGGCTATGGCTACACCTTC.

V and J are TRBV10-2 and TRBJ1-6, with D hard to call. The CDR3 has 15 residues. Germline values: CDR1 WSHSY, CDR2 SAAADI. V shed 0 bases and J shed 5 bases, with 8 bases lying between them. In DNA form, the CDR3 reads TGCGCCAGCAGTGAGTCGGGCAGGAATAATTCACCCCTCCACTTT. Translating it yields CASSESGRNNSPLHF.

The V and J genes are TRBV4-1 and TRBJ2-5; unclear D gene. CDR1 is MGHRA, CDR2 YSYEKL, per germline. Trimming removed 1 base from V and 4 bases from J, with 16 bases in between. The length of the CDR3 is 16 residues. The CDR3 nucleotides are TGCGCCAGCAGCCAAGTGGATGGGGTCGGTCGAGAGACCCAGTACTTC. Amino acid sequence: CASSQVDGVGRETQYF.

V gene TRBV3-1 (or the pseudogene TRBV3-2) combines with J gene TRBJ1-3; a weak D match, TRBD1 (6 bases). The CDR3 totals 17 residues. Germline V gene sequence: CDR1 LGHDT, CDR2 YNNKEL (reference sequence). Trimming took 4 bases from V and 2 from J, leaving 18 bases between them. The CDR3 DNA sequence: TGTGCCAGCAGCCCCCTCACAGGGTTACCCGCTGGAAACACCATATATTTT. This codes for CASSPLTGLPAGNTIYF.

The chain combines TRBV5-1 with TRBJ2-5, with D perhaps being TRBD1 or TRBD2 (6 bases each). The CDR3 totals 16 residues. Germline V gene sequence: CDR1 SGHRS, CDR2 YFSETQ. V was shortened by 3 bases and J by 4 bases, with 19 bases between the two germline ends. The CDR3 DNA sequence: TGCGCCAGCAGCTCCACCTCGGGGGCGGTCGGAGAGACCCAGTACTTC. It encodes CASSSTSGAVGETQYF.

This CDR3 is CASSDSAGGQDTQYF. CDR3 nucleotides: TGTGCCAGCAGTGACTCCGCGGGCGGCCAAGATACGCAGTATTTT. The V and J genes are TRBV6-4 and TRBJ2-3, with D maybe TRBD2 (5 bases). This CDR3 spans 15 amino acids. Germline CDR1 MRHNA, CDR2 SNTAGT. Trimming took off 0 bases at V and 5 bases at J, with 12 bases between the two ends.

This clone was picked up a small number of times. The V call is TRBV9, the J call TRBJ2-3; a weak D match, TRBD1 (6 bases). Trimming shortened V by 3 bases and J by 2 bases, and 22 bases separated the two germline ends. The V gene's germline CDR1 is SGDLS and CDR2 YYNGEE. This CDR3 has 18 residues. CDR3 sequence (DNA): TGTGCCAGCAGCGGCAGCCCCACACAGGGAGTATACACAGATACGCAGTATTTT. Translating it yields CASSGSPTQGVYTDTQYF.

The chain employs TRBV7-6 and TRBJ1-1; D ambiguous. The CDR3 length is 13 residues. The germline V and J ends were trimmed by 5 bases and 2 bases, with 9 bases remaining between them. Germline V gene data show CDR1 as SGHVS and CDR2 as FNYEAQ. Here the CDR3 reads CASSRTQNTEAFF. Here the CDR3 DNA reads TGTGCCAGCAGCCGAACTCAAAACACTGAAGCTTTCTTT. Complete variable domain (other parts from reference TRBV7-6 and TRBJ1-1): GAGVSQSPRYKVTKRGQDVALRCDPISGHVSLYWYRQALGQGPEFLTYFNYEAQQDKSGLPNDRFSAERPEGSISTLTIQRTEQRDSAMYRCASSRTQNTEAFFGQGTRLTVV.

In this sample, this clone turned up many times. This chain joins TRBV5-1 and TRBJ2-1, with D maybe TRBD1 (5 bases). Per the germline V gene, CDR1 is SGHRS and CDR2 is YFSETQ. The germline V and J ends were trimmed by 5 bases and 4 bases, with 19 bases remaining between them. This CDR3 region has 16 residues. The CDR3 DNA reads as TGCGCCAGCAGGCCCGGACACTTGCAGGTGTACAATGAGCAGTTCTTC. This translates into CASRPGHLQVYNEQFF.

The V and J genes are TRBV18 and TRBJ1-5; tentatively, D is TRBD1 (6 bases). The CDR3 has 16 residues. Germline lookup yields CDR1 KGHSH and CDR2 LQKENI. The V end lost 0 bases, the J end lost 4 bases, and 13 bases lay between the germline ends. The CDR3 DNA is TGTGCCAGCTCACCACCGGGCGACAGGATAAATCAGCCCCAGCATTTT. It specifies CASSPPGDRINQPQHF.

The genes are TRBV5-1 and TRBJ2-2; D is uncertain. This CDR3 region has 13 residues. Deletions cut 0 bases from V and 7 bases from J, with 7 bases between. Germline CDR1 is SGHRS and CDR2 is YFSETQ. The CDR3 region is CASSLGLIGELFF. CDR3 sequence (DNA): TGCGCCAGCAGCTTGGGGCTTATCGGGGAGCTGTTTTTT.

This clone was recorded a few times. The chain employs TRBV2 and TRBJ1-1; D ambiguous. The germline gives CDR1 SNHLY, CDR2 FYNNEI. The germline V and J ends were trimmed by 6 bases and 0 bases, with 11 bases remaining between them. The CDR3 has 14 amino acids. The CDR3 protein is CASRDRTMNTEAFF. As DNA, the CDR3 is TGTGCCAGCAGGGACCGCACTATGAACACTGAAGCTTTCTTT.

V gene TRBV7-2 combines with J gene TRBJ2-7; TRBD1 is a possible D gene (6 bases). V was cut by 6 bases and J by 4 bases, with 16 bases left in between. CDR3 length equals 14 residues. The germline V gene has CDR1 SGHTA and CDR2 FQGNSA. The CDR3 DNA is TGTGCCAGCAGTGGGGGCGAACCGCCGTACGAGCAGTACTTC. Protein product: CASSGGEPPYEQYF.

This chain uses TRBV5-4 with TRBJ2-6; a possible D gene is TRBD1 (5 bases). This CDR3 is built from 17 residues. The V gene lost 4 bases and the J gene lost 0 bases, with 14 bases spanning the gap. Germline V CDR1 and CDR2: SGHNT, YYREEE (reference sequence). The CDR3 region has the DNA TGTGCCAGCAGCCCGACAGACTCAAGCTCTGGGGCCAACGTCCTGACTTTC. It translates to CASSPTDSSSGANVLTF.

The chain combines TRBV27 with TRBJ2-7; D might be TRBD1 (5 bases). CDR1 is MNHEY, CDR2 SMNVEV, per germline (reference sequence). Deletions cut 6 bases from V and 3 bases from J, with 18 bases between. The CDR3 extends over 15 amino acids. The DNA for the CDR3 is TGTGCCAGCAGCACATACCCCCTGACAGTCTACGAGCAGTACTTC. The encoded protein is CASSTYPLTVYEQYF.

This chain joins TRBV7-9 and TRBJ2-5, with D unresolved. The V and J ends lost 6 bases and 5 bases respectively, with 10 bases between them. CDR3 length: 12 amino acids. CDR1 is SEHNR, CDR2 FQNEAQ, per germline (reference sequence). CDR3 in DNA: TGTGCCAGCAGACCCCTGGTGGAGACCCAGTACTTC. It is translated as CASRPLVETQYF.

The rearrangement links TRBV7-9 to TRBJ2-1; 12 nucleotides match TRBD2. V lost 2 bases and J lost 7; bases outside the gene matches: 12. In germline, CDR1 is SEHNR, CDR2 FQNEAQ (reference sequence). This CDR3 region has 18 residues. The CDR3 coding sequence is TGTGCCAGCAGCTTACCGCCCCGACTAGCGGGAGTGGGTAATGAGCAGTTCTTC. Amino acid sequence: CASSLPPRLAGVGNEQFF.

As concerns this clone: A read error may account for a junction end that differs from germline. The genes are TRBV27 and TRBJ2-2, with TRBD2 identical over 10 bases. Germline CDR1 reads MNHEY; CDR2 reads SMNVEV (reference sequence). There are 16 residues in the CDR3. The CDR3 nucleotides are TGTGCCAGCAGTTTATCAACTAGCGGGAACCCCGGGGAGCTGTTTTTT. Protein product: CASSLSTSGNPGELFF.

V usage is TRBV4-3 and J usage is TRBJ1-1; D is uncertain. This CDR3 contains 15 residues. Germline CDR1 and CDR2: LGHNA and YSLEER. Trimming took off 0 bases at V and 3 bases at J, with 11 bases between the two ends. The CDR3 is CASSQDLGGYTEAFF. The DNA of the CDR3 is TGCGCCAGCAGCCAAGACTTGGGAGGATACACTGAAGCTTTCTTT.

A few counts support this clone. The chain joins TRBV5-1 to TRBJ1-6, with D possibly matching TRBD1 (5 bases). This CDR3 region has 14 residues. CDR1 is SGHRS and CDR2 is YFSETQ in the germline V gene. Trimming cost V 1 base and J 7 bases, with 9 bases left between them. As DNA, the CDR3 is TGCGCCAGCAGCTTGCAGGGTGAAAATTCACCCCTCCACTTT. It translates to CASSLQGENSPLHF.

The J gene is TRBJ2-5, the V gene TRBV19; no clear D gene. V was pared by 3 bases and J by 3 bases, with 8 bases between. CDR1 and CDR2 (germline): LNHDA, SQIVND (reference sequence). This CDR3 has 13 amino acids. DNA for the CDR3: TGTGCCAGTAGTATGGGCAGAGAAGAGACCCAGTACTTC. It codes for CASSMGREETQYF.

The chain couples TRBV10-2 to TRBJ2-7, with D tentatively TRBD2 (6 bases). Trimming took off 2 bases at V and 2 bases at J, with 13 bases between the two ends. CDR1 and CDR2 from the germline V gene are WSHSY and SAAADI. There are 15 residues in the CDR3. For the CDR3, the DNA is TGCGCCAGCAGTGAGAGGGGCGGGGCCGCCTACGAGCAGTACTTC. Protein product: CASSERGGAAYEQYF.

The chain joins TRBV29-1 to TRBJ2-7; no definite D call. This CDR3 spans 13 amino acids. CDR1 and CDR2 from the germline V gene are SQVTM and ANQGSEA. Trimming left V 6 bases short and J 0 bases short, with 12 bases between. The CDR3 sequence is CSVTAYSSYEQYV. The CDR3 region has the DNA TGCAGCGTGACTGCATACAGCTCCTACGAGCAGTACGTC.